This TCR beta chain was found in a study of identical twins. The V end was cut by 0 bases, the J end by 0 bases, with 13 bases between. Germline V gene sequence: CDR1 LGHDT, CDR2 YNNKEL (reference sequence). There are 17 residues in the CDR3. To note about this clonotype: Antigen unknown.

Study-wide results and limits: Analyses of zero insertions could be partly confounded by invariant MAIT and iNKT cells. Twins shared beta out-of-frame sequences in excess, but this excess was weaker. Models predicted too little out-of-frame TCR alpha sharing in monozygotic twins.

The cDNA had a unique molecular identifier and a template-switch universal primer site. TCRdb fed the 5' RACE reads into MiXCR, producing one record per CDR3 protein. The table lists 1.5 million to 2 million distinct CDR3 sequences, about 30% of them singletons. V is TRBV3-1 and J is TRBJ2-3, with D perhaps TRBD2 (6 bases). The sequenced material came from cord blood. This sequence was found in a newborn girl in good health. CDR3 in amino acids: CASSQDYTGASTDTQYF. The CDR3 DNA sequence: TGTGCCAGCAGCCAAGACTATACGGGAGCTAGCACAGATACGCAGTATTTT.